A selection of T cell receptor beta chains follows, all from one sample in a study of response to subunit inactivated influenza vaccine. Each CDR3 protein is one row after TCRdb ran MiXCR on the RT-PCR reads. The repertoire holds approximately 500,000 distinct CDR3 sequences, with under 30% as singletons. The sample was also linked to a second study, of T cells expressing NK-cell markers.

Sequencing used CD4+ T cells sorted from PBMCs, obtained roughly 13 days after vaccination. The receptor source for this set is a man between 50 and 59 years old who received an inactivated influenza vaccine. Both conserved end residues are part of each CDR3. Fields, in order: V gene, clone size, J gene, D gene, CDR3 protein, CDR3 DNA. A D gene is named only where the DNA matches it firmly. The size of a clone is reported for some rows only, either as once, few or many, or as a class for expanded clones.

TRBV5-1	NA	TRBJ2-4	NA	CASSLASGSKNIQYF	TGCGCCAGCAGCTTGGCCTCAGGATCCAAAAACATTCAGTACTTC
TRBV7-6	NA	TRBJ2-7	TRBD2	CASSLAETSGAFSYEQYF	TGTGCCAGCAGCTTAGCGGAGACTAGCGGGGCGTTTTCCTACGAGCAGTACTTC
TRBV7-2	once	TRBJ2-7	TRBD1	CASSKDRVQQYF	TGTGCCAGCAGCAAGGACAGGGTGCAGCAGTACTTC
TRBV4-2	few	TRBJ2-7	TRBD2	CASSQDLGTSGAPTRISQYF	TGTGCCAGCAGCCAAGATCTAGGGACTAGCGGGGCCCCTACGAGGATTTCTCAGTACTTC
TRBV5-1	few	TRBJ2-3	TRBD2	CASSLGTSGSRSTDTQYF	TGCGCCAGCAGCTTGGGGACTAGCGGGAGCCGTAGCACAGATACGCAGTATTTT
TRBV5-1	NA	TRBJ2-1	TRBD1	CASSLVGQDYNEQFF	TGCGCCAGCAGCTTGGTCGGACAGGACTACAATGAGCAGTTCTTC
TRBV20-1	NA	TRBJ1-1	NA	CSARVSNTEAFF	TGCAGTGCTAGGGTTTCAAACACTGAAGCTTTCTTT
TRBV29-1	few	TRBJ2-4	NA	CSVKRGTTKNIQYF	TGCAGCGTTAAAAGGGGGACGACCAAAAACATTCAGTACTTC
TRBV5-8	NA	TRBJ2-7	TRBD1	CASSSWGRTGTYEQYF	TGTGCCAGCAGTTCCTGGGGCCGGACAGGGACCTACGAGCAGTACTTC
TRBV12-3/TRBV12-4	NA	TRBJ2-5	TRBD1	CASSGWDRVETQYF	TGTGCCAGCAGTGGATGGGACAGGGTAGAGACCCAGTACTTC
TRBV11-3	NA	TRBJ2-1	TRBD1	CASSLGVGTGFYNEQFF	TGTGCCAGCAGCTTAGGCGTGGGGACAGGGTTTTACAATGAGCAGTTCTTC
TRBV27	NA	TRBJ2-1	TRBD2	CASRGTSPYNEQFF	TGTGCCAGCAGAGGGACTAGCCCCTACAATGAGCAGTTCTTC
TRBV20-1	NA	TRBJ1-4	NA	CSAKSGVGEKLFF	TGCAGTGCAAAGAGCGGGGTGGGGGAAAAACTGTTTTTT
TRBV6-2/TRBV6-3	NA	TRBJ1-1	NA	CASRQWTLNTEAFF	TGTGCCAGCAGACAGTGGACTTTGAACACTGAAGCTTTCTTT